Listed below are T cell receptor beta chains from one sample, sequenced in a study of cytomegalovirus exposure and HLA in healthy donors. Profiling relied on immunoSEQ multiplex PCR, and the TCRdb table lists in-frame clones only, not all of them. This table has fewer than 130,000 clones, 75% to 80% appearing once. The sequencing sample was made of PBMCs. The receptors here all came from a woman aged 30 to 39 in good health and CMV-seronegative. The CDR3 runs from the conserved cysteine through the conserved F or W. The order of the fields is J gene, V gene, CDR3 protein.

>TRBJ2-7|TRBV7-6
CASSPGTGGYEQYF
>TRBJ1-1|TRBV7-2
CASSFTGVGTEAFF
>-|TRBV29-1
CSAAIGGEQYF
>TRBJ2-5|TRBV29-1
CSVEMLGGRGETQYF
>TRBJ2-1|TRBV25-1
CASMPREGEQFF
>TRBJ2-1|TRBV11-2
CASSLGGRRNEQFF
>TRBJ2-6|TRBV4-3
CASSQEQVFATSSGANVLTF
>TRBJ1-6|TRBV6-5
CASSSTGYNSPLHF
>TRBJ1-2|TRBV4-2
CASSQATGTGNYGYTF
>TRBJ1-1|TRBV28
CASRTGWTEAFF
>TRBJ1-3|TRBV2
CASSALRGGTGNTIYF
>TRBJ2-5|TRBV18
CASSLTAQETQYF
>TRBJ1-5|TRBV5-1
CASSLAGSQPQHF
>TRBJ1-5|TRBV6-5
CASRRTGENQPQHF
>TRBJ1-5|TRBV19
CASSLDSDNQPQHF
>TRBJ1-5|TRBV4-2
CASSQGLRDSALAHQPQHF
>TRBJ1-1|TRBV28
CASRGLITEAFF
>TRBJ2-7|TRBV19
CASRIAGGTYEQYF
>TRBJ2-1|TRBV7-9
CASTKPGQGYNEQFF
>TRBJ1-6|TRBV30
CAWSPQGESPLHF
>TRBJ2-7|TRBV7-6
CASSFGQGYEQYF
>TRBJ2-1|TRBV7-2
CASSLSFRGRNNEQFF
>TRBJ2-5|TRBV5-4
CASSLGQGVAATQYF
>TRBJ1-2|TRBV28
CASRPGVKTYGYTF
>TRBJ1-2|TRBV27
CASSSRQGSYGYTF
>TRBJ1-6|TRBV30
CAWSLGQGNSPLHF
>TRBJ1-6|TRBV5-6
CASSLYGESPLHF
>TRBJ2-1|TRBV5-6
CASSVAGTAVYNEQFF
>TRBJ1-1|TRBV4-3
CASSQDPRDRKAFF
>TRBJ1-2|TRBV15
CATSRDDFLSVTNYGYTF
>TRBJ1-1|TRBV28
CASSFRQLNTEAFF
>TRBJ1-2|TRBV7-9
CASSFGDRNGYTF
>TRBJ2-2|TRBV7-6
CASSLLRSPTGELFF
>TRBJ2-3|TRBV18
CASSPGTSLETQYF
>TRBJ1-1|TRBV5-1
CASSLAGQGYTEAFF
>TRBJ1-4|TRBV6-1
CASSEKWGGEKLFF
>TRBJ1-1|TRBV18
CASSPLQGEPFF
>TRBJ2-1|TRBV25-1
CASSDLGTTYNEQFF
>TRBJ1-1|TRBV6-5
CASSPLTGKAEAFF
>TRBJ1-2|TRBV18
CASSPLFGQGAAGYTF
>TRBJ1-2|TRBV28
CASSLFRQGAVDYGYTF
>TRBJ2-3|TRBV11-3
CASSLKAGDTQYF
>TRBJ1-6|TRBV9
CASSGQGDGSPLHF
>TRBJ2-1|TRBV28
CASSLPGSYNEQFF
>TRBJ2-7|TRBV4-3
CASSQDGGSSYEQYF
>TRBJ2-7|TRBV28
CASSLRGISDEQYF
>TRBJ2-3|TRBV14
CASSQELVNTDTQYF
>TRBJ2-3|TRBV6-6
CAGQGNTDTQYF
>TRBJ1-5|TRBV7-2
CAGSLDGGQPQHF
>TRBJ2-7|TRBV7-8
CASSLGGVEDRVYEQYF
>TRBJ2-7|TRBV4-1
CASSQSGEGSEQYF
>TRBJ1-1|TRBV29-1
CSARGSDSIIPNTEAFF
>TRBJ2-2|TRBV2
CASSDGARTGELFF
>TRBJ1-1|TRBV5-5
CASSTRQPTEAFF
>TRBJ2-5|TRBV7-2
CASSLVPPAQAGGTQYF
>TRBJ1-2|TRBV7-9
CASSLGVGQGNYGYTF
>TRBJ2-2|TRBV6-1
CASCASGAGANTGELFF